The 28 T cell receptor beta chains given below trace back to one sample, sequenced in a study of identical twins' blood T cells. TCRdb ran MiXCR on the 5' RACE reads and lists one entry per CDR3 protein. In the table there are about 370,000 distinct CDR3 sequences, under 30% of which are singletons. Material for sequencing was PBMCs. The origin of the receptors is a woman between 18 and 55 years old in good health.

In this sample, this clonotype turned up many times. CDR3 in amino acids: CASSPSVGTPCFF. Written as DNA, the CDR3 is TGTGCCAGCAGCCCCAGCGTTGGGACACCGTGTTTCTTT. The chain carries TRBV14 and TRBJ1-1; a weak D match, TRBD1 (6 bases). The CDR3 runs to 13 residues. With 4 bases removed from V and 13 bases from J, the gap between germline ends came to 19 bases. CDR1 is SGHDN and CDR2 is FVKESK in the germline V gene.

For this clonotype: One junction end does not reproduce the germline sequence, and a read error may be involved. J is TRBJ1-1 and V is TRBV12-5; D unresolved. The CDR3 sequence is 14 residues long. Per germline, CDR1 LGHNT and CDR2 FRNRAP. CDR3 sequence: CASGLSLGNIEAFF. The CDR3 DNA follows: TGTGCTAGTGGTTTATCGCTCGGGAACATTGAAGCTTTCTTT. Supplemented by reference TRBV12-5 and TRBJ1-1, the full variable domain reads DARVTQTPRHKVTEMGQEVTMRCQPILGHNTVFWYRQTMMQGLELLAYFRNRAPLDDSGMPKDRFSAEMPDATLATLKIQPSEPRDSAVYFCASGLSLGNIEAFFGQGTRLTVV.

This chain uses TRBV7-8 with TRBJ2-7; D perhaps matches TRBD1 (6 bases). The length of the CDR3 is 14 residues. V lost 4 bases, J lost 2 bases, and 12 bases lay in between. Germline CDR1 SGHVS, CDR2 FQNEAQ. CDR3 amino acids: CASSSDRSTYEQYF. The DNA for the CDR3 is TGTGCCAGCAGCTCCGACAGGTCAACCTACGAGCAGTACTTC.

This chain connects TRBV20-1 to TRBJ2-7, with TRBD2 matching 9 bases. CDR1 and CDR2 (germline): DFQATT, SNEGSKA (reference sequence). The CDR3 runs to 14 residues. The ends lost 3 bases at V and 4 bases at J; junction bases unmatched: 7. CDR3 in amino acids: CSARFLTSGYEQYF. CDR3 bases: TGCAGTGCTAGGTTTTTGACTAGCGGATACGAGCAGTACTTC.

This chain uses TRBV6-2 or TRBV6-3 with TRBJ2-1; D is unclear. The CDR3 is 15 amino acids. V was trimmed by 6 bases and J by 5 bases, leaving 17 bases between them. Per germline, CDR1 MNHEY and CDR2 SVGEGT. The CDR3 DNA reads TGTGCCAGCAGGGAAAGACTGGTTACTAACAATGAGCAGTTCTTC. Protein sequence: CASRERLVTNNEQFF.

This chain joins TRBV10-3 and TRBJ2-7; D may correspond to TRBD1 or TRBD2 (7 bases each). V lost 7 bases and J 3 bases, leaving 13 bases between the germline ends. The CDR3 is 13 amino acids. Germline assignment: CDR1 ENHRY and CDR2 SYGVKD. CDR3 DNA sequence: TGTGCCATCATGAGCGGGGACAGCTACGAGCAGTACTTC. Residues: CAIMSGDSYEQYF.

The rearrangement links TRBV7-9 to TRBJ2-7; no definite D call. Germline V gene sequence: CDR1 SEHNR, CDR2 FQNEAQ (reference sequence). This CDR3 contains 15 residues. The ends were cut back, 2 bases at V and 4 bases at J, with 15 bases in the middle. The CDR3 coding sequence is TGTGCCAGCAGCTTAATGAGTTGGCAGCTTTACGAGCAGTACTTC. Its translation: CASSLMSWQLYEQYF.

This clonotype has more than one count but fewer than ten. CDR3 DNA: TGCAGCGTTGATATTGGGAAGGGCGAGCAGTACTTC. Amino acid sequence: CSVDIGKGEQYF. This rearrangement joins TRBV29-1 to TRBJ2-7; D gene uncertain. The ends were cut back, 3 bases at V and 6 bases at J, with 12 bases in the middle. The length of the CDR3 is 12 residues. CDR1 and CDR2 from the germline V gene are SQVTM and ANQGSEA.

In this sample, this clonotype turned up a few times. The chain couples TRBV19 to TRBJ2-5, with TRBD2 matching over 8 bases. V was clipped by 4 bases and J by 6 bases; unmatched bases: 4. Per germline, CDR1 LNHDA and CDR2 SQIVND (reference sequence). The CDR3 spans 13 residues. This CDR3 reads CASSTGLGQTQYF. The CDR3 DNA is TGTGCCAGTAGTACGGGACTAGGGCAGACCCAGTACTTC. Using reference TRBV19 and TRBJ2-5 for the parts outside the CDR3, the full variable domain is DGGITQSPKYLFRKEGQNVTLSCEQNLNHDAMYWYRQDPGQGLRLIYYSQIVNDFQKGDIAEGYSVSREKKESFPLTVTSAQKNPTAFYLCASSTGLGQTQYFGPGTRLLVL.

The chain employs TRBV2 and TRBJ1-2; tentative D call: TRBD1 (6 bases). Per germline, CDR1 SNHLY and CDR2 FYNNEI. Trimming pared 6 bases from V and 5 bases from J, leaving 16 bases between. CDR3 length equals 14 residues. CDR3 in amino acids: CASSGDIPGYGYTF. The CDR3 DNA reads TGTGCCAGCAGCGGGGACATCCCCGGGTATGGCTACACCTTC.

This clonotype appeared a few times. The chain employs TRBV6-4 and TRBJ2-3; the D is unclear. The CDR3 sequence is 15 residues long. The V and J ends lost 2 bases and 4 bases respectively, with 13 bases between them. CDR1 and CDR2 from the germline V gene are MRHNA and SNTAGT. CDR3 sequence reads: CASSDGNSWADTQYF. CDR3 bases: TGTGCCAGCAGTGACGGCAATTCTTGGGCAGATACGCAGTATTTT.

This clonotype was counted many times. The chain recombines TRBV29-1 with TRBJ1-2; D is uncertain. Deletions cut 1 base from V and 8 bases from J, with 5 bases between. This CDR3 is 10 amino acids long. The germline V gene encodes CDR1 SQVTM and CDR2 ANQGSEA. The CDR3 here is CSVEGVGYTF. The DNA of the CDR3 is TGCAGCGTTGAAGGGGTAGGCTACACCTTC.

This clonotype was counted a few times. The chain uses TRBV9 and TRBJ1-2; D is ambiguous. The V gene lost 0 bases and the J gene lost 6 bases, with 6 bases spanning the gap. CDR1 and CDR2 (germline): SGDLS, YYNGEE. The CDR3 contains 12 residues. The DNA of the CDR3 is TGTGCCAGCAGCGTAGAGGGAGATGGCTACACCTTC. It yields the protein CASSVEGDGYTF.

The chain combines TRBV7-2 with TRBJ1-6; 7 bases line up with TRBD1. Germline V gene lookup returns CDR1 SGHTA and CDR2 FQGNSA. The CDR3 covers 15 residues. Germline trimming cut 8 bases from V and 0 bases from J; bases unmatched to any gene: 4. CDR3 nucleotides: TGTGCCAGCGGAAGGACAGGCTCCTATAATTCACCCCTCCACTTT. Its translation is CASGRTGSYNSPLHF.

This clonotype came up many times. The genes are TRBV29-1 and TRBJ2-5; TRBD1 might be the D (6 bases). The CDR3 is 12 amino acids. Trimming cost V 7 bases and J 2 bases, with 11 bases left between them. Germline loops: CDR1 SQVTM, CDR2 ANQGSEA. CDR3: CSGRTVQETQYF. As DNA, the CDR3 is TGCAGCGGTAGGACAGTTCAAGAGACCCAGTACTTC.

The chain has TRBV27 and TRBJ1-3; D is possibly TRBD1 (5 bases). Looked up from germline, CDR1 is MNHEY and CDR2 is SMNVEV (reference sequence). With 5 bases removed from V and 4 bases from J, the gap between germline ends came to 9 bases. CDR3 length: 13 amino acids. Here the CDR3 reads CASSAGSGNTIYF. DNA of the CDR3: TGTGCCAGCAGTGCAGGGTCCGGAAACACCATATATTTT.

Ten or more counts support this clonotype. J is TRBJ2-3 and V is TRBV29-1, with D possibly being TRBD2 (6 bases). The germline gives CDR1 SQVTM, CDR2 ANQGSEA. The V and J ends lost 3 bases and 2 bases respectively, with 27 bases between them. There are 19 residues in the CDR3. CDR3 DNA: TGCAGCGTTGATGGGTCGGGACTCTCGCTGGGACTGATCACAGATACGCAGTATTTT. It yields the protein CSVDGSGLSLGLITDTQYF.

This clonotype turned up a few times. The chain has TRBV9 and TRBJ2-2; TRBD2 agrees at 11 bases. The CDR3 covers 18 residues. The junction had 10 bases not matched to a gene; V was cut back by 0 bases and J by 6 bases. Germline V CDR1 and CDR2: SGDLS, YYNGEE. The CDR3 DNA reads TGTGCCAGCAGCGTAGGGAGTCTAGCGGGGGGACCTGCCGGGGAGCTGTTTTTT. Its protein product is CASSVGSLAGGPAGELFF.

The CDR3 DNA sequence: TGCAGTGCCTGGGGGGCGGTGAAGAACACTGAAGCTTTCTTT. The encoded protein is CSAWGAVKNTEAFF. The chain has TRBV20-1 and TRBJ1-1; D might be TRBD1 (6 bases). Trimming took 6 bases from V and 1 from J, leaving 15 bases between them. CDR3 length: 14 residues. Germline loops: CDR1 DFQATT, CDR2 SNEGSKA (reference sequence).

In its sample, this clonotype was seen a few times. The chain couples TRBV6-5 to TRBJ1-3; D is ambiguous. The germline CDR1 and CDR2 sequences are MNHEY and SVGAGI. The length of the CDR3 is 15 residues. Deletions cut 0 bases from V and 9 bases from J, with 15 bases between. The CDR3 reads CASSYSERGDGTIYF. The CDR3 nucleotides are TGTGCCAGCAGTTACTCTGAGCGGGGTGACGGCACCATATATTTT.

This clonotype was detected a few times. The rearrangement uses TRBV5-1 and TRBJ1-6; D gene ambiguous. Trimming shortened V by 0 bases and J by 9 bases, and 13 bases separated the two germline ends. This CDR3 comprises 15 residues. From germline, CDR1 is SGHRS and CDR2 YFSETQ. Written as DNA, the CDR3 is TGCGCCAGCAGCTTGGAAAACCTTGGGATTTCACCCCTCCACTTT. Its translation: CASSLENLGISPLHF.

The chain employs TRBV27 and TRBJ1-1; D is ambiguous. CDR1 MNHEY and CDR2 SMNVEV come from the germline V gene (reference sequence). Deletions cut 3 bases from V and 3 bases from J, with 8 bases between. CDR3 length: 13 residues. The CDR3: CASSFNLHTEAFF. The DNA for the CDR3 is TGTGCCAGCAGTTTTAATCTTCACACTGAAGCTTTCTTT.

The chain employs TRBV10-3 and TRBJ2-1; 9 bases match TRBD2. CDR1 and CDR2 (germline): ENHRY, SYGVKD. V gave up 7 bases and J gave up 0 bases; unmatched junction bases: 7. This CDR3 has 16 amino acids. The CDR3 DNA follows: TGTGCCATCACCTCTATAGCGGGAGCCTCCTACAATGAGCAGTTCTTC. As protein: CAITSIAGASYNEQFF.

The genes are TRBV20-1 and TRBJ2-1; D is perhaps TRBD1 (5 bases). With 0 bases removed from V and 9 bases from J, the gap between germline ends came to 21 bases. Germline loops: CDR1 DFQATT, CDR2 SNEGSKA (reference sequence). CDR3 length: 16 amino acids. The CDR3 loop reads CSARDQFYGAYGEQFF. CDR3 DNA sequence: TGCAGTGCTAGAGACCAATTTTATGGGGCGTATGGTGAGCAGTTCTTC.

This clonotype turned up a few times. The rearrangement uses TRBV11-3 and TRBJ2-7; perhaps D is TRBD1 or TRBD2 (5 bases each). This CDR3 is 14 amino acids long. V lost 6 bases, J lost 0 bases, and 12 bases lay in between. Germline values: CDR1 SGHNT, CDR2 YENEEA. This CDR3 is CASRSGTASYEQYF. For the CDR3, the DNA is TGTGCCAGCAGGTCTGGGACGGCCTCCTACGAGCAGTACTTC.

The rearrangement uses TRBV29-1 and TRBJ1-1, with unresolved D. The V end was cut by 7 bases, the J end by 0 bases, with 12 bases between. Germline CDR1 is SQVTM and CDR2 is ANQGSEA. CDR3 length equals 13 residues. In DNA, the CDR3 is TGCAGCGCAGTCAGGTTTTTGAACACTGAAGCTTTCTTT. Translated: CSAVRFLNTEAFF.

This clonotype was seen only a few times. The V call is TRBV20-1, the J call TRBJ1-1, with a weak D call TRBD1 (6 bases). Germline CDR1 reads DFQATT; CDR2 reads SNEGSKA (reference sequence). The length of the CDR3 is 14 residues. V lost 3 bases and J 6 bases, leaving 17 bases between the germline ends. The CDR3 coding sequence is TGCAGTGCTAGGACAGGCTTCGCCCTCGCTGAAGCTTTCTTT. Translating it yields CSARTGFALAEAFF.

The chain combines TRBV13 with TRBJ2-1; D remains unclear. The V gene lost 3 bases and the J gene lost 4 bases, with 10 bases spanning the gap. Germline V gene sequence: CDR1 PRHDT, CDR2 FYEKMQ (reference sequence). This CDR3 is built from 14 residues. The CDR3 DNA reads as TGTGCCAGCAGCTTCAGGTCAGCGTACAATGAGCAGTTCTTC. As protein: CASSFRSAYNEQFF.